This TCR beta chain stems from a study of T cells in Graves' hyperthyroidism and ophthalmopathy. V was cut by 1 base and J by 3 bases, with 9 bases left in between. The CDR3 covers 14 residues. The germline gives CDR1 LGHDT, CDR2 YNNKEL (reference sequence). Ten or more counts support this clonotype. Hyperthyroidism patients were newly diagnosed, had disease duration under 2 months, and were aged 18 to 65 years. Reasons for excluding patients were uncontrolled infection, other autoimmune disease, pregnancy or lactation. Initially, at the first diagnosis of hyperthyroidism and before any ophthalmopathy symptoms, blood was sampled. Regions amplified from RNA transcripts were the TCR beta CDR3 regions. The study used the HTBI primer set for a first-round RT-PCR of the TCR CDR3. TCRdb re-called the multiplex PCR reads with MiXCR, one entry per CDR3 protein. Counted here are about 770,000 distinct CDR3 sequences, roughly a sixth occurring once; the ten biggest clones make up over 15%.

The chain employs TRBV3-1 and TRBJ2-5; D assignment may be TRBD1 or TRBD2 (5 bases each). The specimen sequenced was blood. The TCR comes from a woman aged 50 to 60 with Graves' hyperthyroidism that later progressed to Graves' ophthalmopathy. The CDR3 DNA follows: TGTGCCAGCAGCCAAGCTGGGGGAGAAGAGACCCAGTACTTC. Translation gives CASSQAGGEETQYF.